The 15 T cell receptor beta chains reported below all come from one sample, sequenced in a study of blood T cell repertoires in COVID-19. The table came from immunoSEQ multiplex PCR; TCRdb's copy has only in-frame clones and leaves some out. Counted here are hundreds of thousands of clones, 70% to 90% occurring once; the ten biggest clones make up more than 9%. Sequenced material: peripheral blood. Receptors were obtained from a woman of 80 years or more with acute or convalescent COVID-19.

The chain links TRBV12-3 or TRBV12-4 to TRBJ1-2; unclear D gene. V was clipped by 6 bases and J by 8 bases, with 16 bases between them. The CDR3 is made up of 13 amino acids. Here the CDR3 reads CASSSTGVIGYTF. Written as DNA, the CDR3 is TGTGCCAGCAGCTCTACCGGAGTGATCGGCTACACCTTC.

This clone occurred once. The chain combines TRBV4-2 with TRBJ1-1, with 8 bases matching TRBD1. V was pared by 3 bases and J by 5 bases, with 5 bases of the junction left unmatched. The CDR3 runs 14 residues. Germline V gene sequence: CDR1 LGHNA, CDR2 YNFKEQ. The CDR3 is CASSQQGAGTEAFF. As DNA, the CDR3 is TGTGCCAGCAGCCAGCAGGGGGCAGGAACTGAAGCTTTCTTT.

The CDR3 sequence is CASSQTPDRGREKLFF. The CDR3 DNA follows: TGCGCCAGCAGCCAGACTCCGGACAGGGGCAGGGAAAAACTGTTTTTT. The gene calls are TRBV4-1 and TRBJ1-4; 9 bases are a match to TRBD1. CDR3 length: 16 residues. V lost 3 bases, J lost 8 bases, and 10 bases stayed unmatched. The germline V gene has CDR1 MGHRA and CDR2 YSYEKL.

The J gene is TRBJ2-1, the V gene TRBV6-2 or TRBV6-3; 8 positions agree with TRBD1. CDR3 length equals 18 residues. V trimming: 2 bases; J trimming: 0 bases; junction bases outside the gene matches: 9. Germline V gene data show CDR1 as MNHEY and CDR2 as SVGEGT. In nucleotides, the CDR3 is TGTGCCAGCAGTTACCTCACCGGGACAGGATTCTCCTACAATGAGCAGTTCTTC. Translated: CASSYLTGTGFSYNEQFF.

This clone turned up a few times. The V call is TRBV20-1, the J call TRBJ1-2; 9 nucleotides match TRBD1. The CDR3 covers 11 residues. In germline, CDR1 is DFQATT, CDR2 SNEGSKA (reference sequence). The CDR3 reads CIGTGLYGYTF. The CDR3 DNA reads TGCATCGGGACAGGGCTCTATGGCTACACCTTC.

This clone was found a few times. The chain is built from TRBV7-2 and TRBJ2-1; D is uncertain. Per the germline V gene, CDR1 is SGHTA and CDR2 is FQGNSA. The CDR3 sequence is 14 residues long. With 5 bases removed from V and 4 bases from J, the gap between germline ends came to 12 bases. CDR3 nucleotide sequence: TGTGCCAGCAGCCCCGTGGCGGTTTACAATGAGCAGTTCTTC. It specifies CASSPVAVYNEQFF.

This chain joins TRBV10-3 and TRBJ2-2, with 13 bases lining up with TRBD2. V lost 6 bases and J lost 6; bases outside the gene matches: 10. The CDR3 consists of 17 residues. The V gene's germline CDR1 is ENHRY and CDR2 SYGVKD. Written as DNA, the CDR3 is TGTGCCATCAGGGATGCCACTAGCGGGGGGGCCGCCGGGGAGCTGTTTTTT. This sequence encodes CAIRDATSGGAAGELFF.

This clone was detected only a few times. The CDR3 region is CASSLAAGKGKLFF. DNA for the CDR3: TGTGCCAGCAGCTTGGCGGCAGGGAAAGGAAAACTGTTTTTT. This chain uses TRBV5-8 with TRBJ1-4; D possibly corresponds to TRBD1 (5 bases). Germline CDR1 reads SGHTS; CDR2 reads YDEGEE. The CDR3 is 14 residues long. Trimming removed 0 bases from V and 10 bases from J, with 13 bases in between.

This chain links TRBV4-1 with TRBJ1-2, with 9 bases fitting TRBD1. This CDR3 is built from 15 residues. Germline values: CDR1 MGHRA, CDR2 YSYEKL. V lost 5 bases and J lost 6; bases outside the gene matches: 10. Written as DNA, the CDR3 is TGCGCCAGCAGCTCTCCGGGACAGGGACAGAATGGCTACACCTTC. It encodes CASSSPGQGQNGYTF.

The genes are TRBV2 and TRBJ1-4, with D unresolved. Germline values: CDR1 SNHLY, CDR2 FYNNEI. The V and J ends lost 3 bases and 8 bases respectively, with 13 bases between them. The CDR3 sequence is 14 residues long. The CDR3 DNA reads as TGTGCCAGCAGTGAGCTCTGGGCGGGGGAAAAACTGTTTTTT. Translating it yields CASSELWAGEKLFF. Looking up the rest from reference TRBV2 and TRBJ1-4 gives the full variable domain: EPEVTQTPSHQVTQMGQEVILRCVPISNHLYFYWYRQILGQKVEFLVSFYNNEISEKSEIFDDQFSVERPDGSNFTLKIRSTKLEDSAMYFCASSELWAGEKLFFGSGTQLSVL.

The V call is TRBV28, the J call TRBJ1-6, with a tentative D call TRBD1 (5 bases). V shed 4 bases and J shed 14 bases, with 12 bases lying between them. The CDR3 loop spans 12 amino acids. Germline V gene sequence: CDR1 MDHEN, CDR2 SYDVKM. The CDR3 protein is CASSSGRDALHF. Here the CDR3 DNA reads TGTGCCAGCAGTTCCGGGAGGGACGCCCTCCACTTT.

This rearrangement joins TRBV28 to TRBJ1-5; D ambiguous. Germline V lookup: CDR1 MDHEN, CDR2 SYDVKM. This CDR3 has 15 residues. The V and J ends lost 7 bases and 0 bases respectively, with 13 bases between them. The CDR3 DNA is TGTGCCAGCATCCTTTCAGGAATTAGCAATCAGCCCCAGCATTTT. Protein product: CASILSGISNQPQHF.

This chain connects TRBV12-3 or TRBV12-4 to TRBJ1-2; 9 bases agree with TRBD1. V lost 4 bases to trimming and J lost 7 bases; unmatched junction nucleotides: 4. The length of the CDR3 is 13 residues. The CDR3 bases are TGTGCCAGCAGTTGGACAGGGGTTGCTGGCTACACCTTC. Translating it yields CASSWTGVAGYTF.

V usage is TRBV24-1 and J usage is TRBJ2-1; D possibly corresponds to TRBD1 (6 bases). V lost 5 bases to trimming and J lost 2 bases, with 12 bases between them. This CDR3 has 15 residues. From germline, CDR1 is KGHDR and CDR2 SFDVKD. CDR3: CATSAGTPTYNEQFF. The CDR3 DNA reads as TGTGCCACCAGTGCGGGGACACCCACCTACAATGAGCAGTTCTTC.

The chain uses TRBV18 and TRBJ2-2; the D is unclear. The CDR3 runs 17 residues. CDR1 is KGHSH and CDR2 is LQKENI in the germline V gene. The germline V and J ends were trimmed by 0 bases and 4 bases, with 15 bases remaining between them. The CDR3 coding sequence is TGTGCCAGCTCACCACCAATTGGAACGGGTTTCACCGGGGAGCTGTTTTTT. As protein: CASSPPIGTGFTGELFF.